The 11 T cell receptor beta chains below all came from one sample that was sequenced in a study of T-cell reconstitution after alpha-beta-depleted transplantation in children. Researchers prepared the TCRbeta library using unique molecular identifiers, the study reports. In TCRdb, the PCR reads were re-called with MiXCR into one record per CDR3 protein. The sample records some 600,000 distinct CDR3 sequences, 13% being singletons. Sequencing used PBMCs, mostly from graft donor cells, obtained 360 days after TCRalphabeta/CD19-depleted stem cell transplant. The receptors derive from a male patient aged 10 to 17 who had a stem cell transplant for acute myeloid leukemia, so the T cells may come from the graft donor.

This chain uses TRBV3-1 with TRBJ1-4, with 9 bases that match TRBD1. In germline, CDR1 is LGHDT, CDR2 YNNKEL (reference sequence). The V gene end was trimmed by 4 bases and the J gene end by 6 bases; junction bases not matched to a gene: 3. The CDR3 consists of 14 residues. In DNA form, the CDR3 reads TGTGCCAGCAGCCGGGACAGGGAAGATGAAAAACTGTTTTTT. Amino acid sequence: CASSRDREDEKLFF.

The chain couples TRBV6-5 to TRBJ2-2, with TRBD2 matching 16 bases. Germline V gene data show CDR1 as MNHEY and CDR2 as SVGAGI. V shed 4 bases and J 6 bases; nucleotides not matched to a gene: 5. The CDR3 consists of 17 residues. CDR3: CASSSPGLAGGPGELFF. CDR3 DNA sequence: TGTGCCAGCAGTTCGCCGGGACTAGCGGGAGGGCCCGGGGAGCTGTTTTTT.

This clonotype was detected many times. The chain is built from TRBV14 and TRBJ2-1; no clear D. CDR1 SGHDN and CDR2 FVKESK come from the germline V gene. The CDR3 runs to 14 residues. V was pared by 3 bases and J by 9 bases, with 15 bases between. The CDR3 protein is CASSHSGRMGEQFF. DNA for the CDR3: TGTGCCAGCAGCCACTCCGGCCGCATGGGTGAGCAGTTCTTC.

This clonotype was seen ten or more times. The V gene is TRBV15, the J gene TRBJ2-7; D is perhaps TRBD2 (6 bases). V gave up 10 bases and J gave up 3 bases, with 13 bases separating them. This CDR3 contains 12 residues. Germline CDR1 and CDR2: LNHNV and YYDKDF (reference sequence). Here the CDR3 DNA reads TGTGCCAGGGGGGTGAGGGGCTACGAGCAGTACTTC. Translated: CARGVRGYEQYF.

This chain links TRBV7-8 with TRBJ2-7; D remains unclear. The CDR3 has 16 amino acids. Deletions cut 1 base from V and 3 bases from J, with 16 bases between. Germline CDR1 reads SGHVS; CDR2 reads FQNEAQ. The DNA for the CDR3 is TGTGCCAGCAGCTTAGGCACCAGTGTCCTTGGCTACGAGCAGTACTTC. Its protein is CASSLGTSVLGYEQYF.

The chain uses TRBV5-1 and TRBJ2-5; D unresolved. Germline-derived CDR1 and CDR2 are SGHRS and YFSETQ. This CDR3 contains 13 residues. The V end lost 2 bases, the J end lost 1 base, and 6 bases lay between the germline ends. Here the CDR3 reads CASSFPLQETQYF. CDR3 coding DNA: TGCGCCAGCAGCTTTCCCCTCCAAGAGACCCAGTACTTC.

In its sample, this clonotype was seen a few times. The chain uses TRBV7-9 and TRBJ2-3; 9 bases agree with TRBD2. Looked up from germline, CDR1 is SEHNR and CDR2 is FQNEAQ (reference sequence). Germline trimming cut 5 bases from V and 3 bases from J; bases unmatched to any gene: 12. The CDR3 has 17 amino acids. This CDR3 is CASSLLLAGVRTDTQYF. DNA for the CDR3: TGTGCCAGCAGCCTCCTTTTAGCGGGAGTCCGGACAGATACGCAGTATTTT.

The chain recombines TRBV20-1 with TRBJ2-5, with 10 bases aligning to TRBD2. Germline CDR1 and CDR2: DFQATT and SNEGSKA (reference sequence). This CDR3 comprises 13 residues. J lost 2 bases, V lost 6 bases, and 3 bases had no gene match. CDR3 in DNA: TGCAGTGCAACTAGCGGGGTACAAGAGACCCAGTACTTC. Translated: CSATSGVQETQYF.

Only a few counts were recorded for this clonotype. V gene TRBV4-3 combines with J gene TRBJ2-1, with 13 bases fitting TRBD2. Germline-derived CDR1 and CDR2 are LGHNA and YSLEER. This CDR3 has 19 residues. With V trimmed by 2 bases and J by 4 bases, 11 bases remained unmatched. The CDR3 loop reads CASSQPTAGTSGIYNEQFF. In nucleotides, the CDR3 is TGCGCCAGCAGCCAACCGACGGCTGGGACTAGCGGGATATACAATGAGCAGTTCTTC.

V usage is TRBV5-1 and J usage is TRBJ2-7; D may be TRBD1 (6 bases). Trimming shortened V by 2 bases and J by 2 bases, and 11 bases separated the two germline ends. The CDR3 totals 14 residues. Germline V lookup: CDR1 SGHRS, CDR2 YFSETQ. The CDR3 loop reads CASSFRDKAYEQYF. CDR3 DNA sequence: TGCGCCAGCAGCTTCCGGGACAAGGCCTACGAGCAGTACTTC.

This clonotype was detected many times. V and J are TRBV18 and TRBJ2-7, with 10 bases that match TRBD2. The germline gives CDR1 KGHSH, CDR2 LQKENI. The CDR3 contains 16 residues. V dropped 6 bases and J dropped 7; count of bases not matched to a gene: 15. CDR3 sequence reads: CASSNVWTSGLGEQYF. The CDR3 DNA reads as TGTGCCAGCTCTAACGTCTGGACTAGCGGTCTGGGAGAGCAGTACTTC.